The sequence of this TCR beta chain was determined in a study of T-cell memory formation after mild COVID-19. The study, taken as a whole, reports: There was a balanced CD4/CD8 profile in clones contracting day 15 to 85, and later expanders leaned CD4+.

One entry per CDR3 protein results from TCRdb running MiXCR on the 5' RACE reads. The repertoire holds under 400,000 distinct CDR3 sequences, 25% to 30% seen once, with approximately 13% in the top ten. This clonotype was recorded many times. Its antigen is as yet unknown. V was shortened by 7 bases and J by 6 bases, with 9 bases between the two germline ends. The CDR3 loop spans 11 amino acids. The V gene's germline CDR1 is SEHNR and CDR2 FQNEAQ (reference sequence). Specimen: PBMCs or a T cell subset sorted from them (not recorded which). The chain recombines TRBV7-9 with TRBJ1-1; tentative D call: TRBD1 (5 bases). The clonotype comes from an adult woman who had mild COVID-19 (a few samples of this study predate the infection). Cell type and time point are not known. The CDR3: CASTQTAEAFF. In nucleotides, the CDR3 is TGTGCCAGCACTCAGACAGCTGAAGCTTTCTTT.